The 20 T cell receptor beta chains listed next were all sequenced from one sample in a study of Graves' ophthalmopathy and Graves' hyperthyroidism. Amplification of the TCR beta CDR3 regions used RNA transcripts (as template). An initial RT-PCR round employing HTBI primers preceded a second-round multiplex PCR. MiXCR, run by TCRdb on the multiplex PCR reads, gives a single entry per CDR3 protein. The sample shows approximately 500,000 distinct CDR3 sequences, 13% to 15% of them seen only once. The specimen sequenced was blood. These receptors all come from a woman younger than 45 with Graves' ophthalmopathy.

This clonotype came up many times. This chain links TRBV6-1 with TRBJ1-5; D gene uncertain. CDR3 length: 15 amino acids. V shed 6 bases and J shed 0 bases, with 12 bases lying between them. Germline CDR1 MNHNS, CDR2 SASEGT. In nucleotides, the CDR3 is TGTGCCAGCAGCGGTCCCGGGAATAGCAATCAGCCCCAGCATTTT. It codes for CASSGPGNSNQPQHF.

Ten or more counts support this clonotype. As DNA, the CDR3 is TGTGCCAGCATGCAGCGGGAGATATCCTACGAGCAGTACTTC. It codes for CASMQREISYEQYF. The chain has TRBV6-1 and TRBJ2-7; TRBD2 aligns across 8 bases. The CDR3 loop spans 14 amino acids. J lost 1 base, V lost 7 bases, and 6 bases had no gene match. Germline CDR1 MNHNS, CDR2 SASEGT.

V gene TRBV7-2 combines with J gene TRBJ2-5; 12 bases agree with TRBD2. CDR1 and CDR2 (germline): SGHTA, FQGNSA. With V trimmed by 5 bases and J by 2 bases, 6 bases remained unmatched. This CDR3 has 16 amino acids. The CDR3 nucleotides read TGTGCCAGCAGCACGCTAGCGGGAGGGCTGCAAGAGACCCAGTACTTC. Translating gives CASSTLAGGLQETQYF.

Ten or more counts support this clonotype. The chain links TRBV7-2 to TRBJ1-1, with no clear D. V lost 1 base to trimming and J lost 0 bases, with 9 bases between them. The length of the CDR3 is 15 residues. Germline V lookup: CDR1 SGHTA, CDR2 FQGNSA. CDR3 sequence reads: CASSLVAVMNTEAFF. CDR3 sequence (DNA): TGTGCCAGCAGCTTAGTGGCAGTTATGAACACTGAAGCTTTCTTT.

In its sample, this clonotype was seen many times. The chain uses TRBV4-2 and TRBJ2-2; D remains ambiguous. V gave up 0 bases and J gave up 6 bases, with 8 bases separating them. This CDR3 is 14 amino acids long. The germline V gene encodes CDR1 LGHNA and CDR2 YNFKEQ. The CDR3 region is CASSQDQESGELFF. DNA for the CDR3: TGTGCCAGCAGCCAAGATCAAGAATCCGGGGAGCTGTTTTTT.

This clonotype has at least ten counts. CDR3 residues: CASSQTIGPLHEQYF. The DNA of the CDR3 is TGTGCCAGCAGTCAGACCATCGGGCCCCTCCACGAGCAGTACTTC. J is TRBJ2-7 and V is TRBV28, with D unclear. Per the germline V gene, CDR1 is MDHEN and CDR2 is SYDVKM. Trimming cost V 5 bases and J 5 bases, with 19 bases left between them. CDR3 length: 15 residues. Complete variable domain (other parts from reference TRBV28 and TRBJ2-7): DVKVTQSSRYLVKRTGEKVFLECVQDMDHENMFWYRQDPGLGLRLIYFSYDVKMKEKGDIPEGYSVSREKKERFSLILESASTNQTSMYLCASSQTIGPLHEQYFGPGTRLTVT.

This clonotype was counted ten times or more. The rearrangement links TRBV6-4 to TRBJ2-2; TRBD2 aligns across 8 bases. CDR1 and CDR2 (germline): MRHNA, SNTAGT. The CDR3 loop spans 13 amino acids. The V gene end was trimmed by 6 bases and the J gene end by 4 bases; junction bases not matched to a gene: 1. CDR3 sequence: CASSGGATGELFF. The CDR3 DNA reads as TGTGCCAGCAGCGGGGGGGCCACCGGGGAGCTGTTTTTT.

This clonotype has a count of ten or more. The chain has TRBV6-5 and TRBJ2-7; D gene ambiguous. CDR1 is MNHEY, CDR2 SVGAGI, per germline. V was cut by 2 bases and J by 3 bases, with 14 bases left in between. This CDR3 comprises 15 residues. The CDR3 loop reads CASSYDLGGFYEQYF. CDR3 nucleotide sequence: TGTGCCAGCAGTTACGATTTAGGCGGATTCTACGAGCAGTACTTC.

At least ten counts were recorded for this clonotype. The chain carries TRBV5-1 and TRBJ1-2; 7 bases agree with TRBD1. With V trimmed by 2 bases and J by 10 bases, 5 bases remained unmatched. This CDR3 is 12 amino acids long. Per germline, CDR1 SGHRS and CDR2 YFSETQ. Here the CDR3 DNA reads TGCGCCAGCAGCTTAGGTCAGGGGGACTACACCTTC. This codes for CASSLGQGDYTF.

CDR3 amino acids: CASSPGTGDLQDQYF. The CDR3 DNA is TGTGCCAGCAGCCCCGGGACAGGGGATCTTCAGGACCAGTACTTC. The rearrangement links TRBV28 to TRBJ2-5, with TRBD1 matching over 10 bases. CDR3 length: 15 residues. Germline-derived CDR1 and CDR2 are MDHEN and SYDVKM. Unmatched junction bases numbered 14, after V lost 6 bases and J lost 10 bases.

This clonotype was detected ten times or more. The J gene is TRBJ2-7, the V gene TRBV24-1; TRBD1 agrees at 9 bases. Germline-derived CDR1 and CDR2 are KGHDR and SFDVKD. This CDR3 contains 15 residues. J was trimmed by 3 bases and V by 3 bases; bases with no gene match: 5. The CDR3 sequence is CATSDLRGQGYEQYF. CDR3 DNA: TGTGCCACCAGTGATCTAAGGGGACAGGGCTACGAGCAGTACTTC.

The chain links TRBV20-1 to TRBJ1-1, with TRBD1 matching 7 bases. The CDR3 length is 14 residues. The germline V gene encodes CDR1 DFQATT and CDR2 SNEGSKA (reference sequence). Germline trimming cut 6 bases from V and 0 bases from J; bases unmatched to any gene: 7. The CDR3 nucleotides are TGCAGTGCCAGACCGGGACAGCTGAACACTGAAGCTTTCTTT. Translating gives CSARPGQLNTEAFF.

V gene TRBV25-1 combines with J gene TRBJ2-7; tentative D call: TRBD1 (6 bases). Deletions cut 4 bases from V and 2 bases from J, with 9 bases between. The CDR3 consists of 13 residues. Per the germline V gene, CDR1 is MGHDK and CDR2 is SYGVNS. For the CDR3, the DNA is TGTGCCAGCAGTGCCCGGGACACCTACGAGCAGTACTTC. Its translation: CASSARDTYEQYF.

Many counts were recorded for this clonotype. The V gene is TRBV6-1, the J gene TRBJ2-2; 10 bases line up with TRBD2. The CDR3 is 13 amino acids. V lost 6 bases and J lost 6; bases outside the gene matches: 1. Germline-derived CDR1 and CDR2 are MNHNS and SASEGT. As DNA, the CDR3 is TGTGCCAGCAGCGGGACTAGCGCCGGGGAGCTGTTTTTT. This encodes CASSGTSAGELFF.

The table lists this clonotype with many counts. The chain combines TRBV20-1 with TRBJ1-1; no definite D call. Germline V CDR1 and CDR2: DFQATT, SNEGSKA (reference sequence). Trimming stripped 3 bases from V and 1 base from J, with 15 bases between. The CDR3 is 15 amino acids. In DNA form, the CDR3 reads TGCAGTGCTAGTCACAGTGTGGGCGGGAACACTGAAGCTTTCTTT. It translates to CSASHSVGGNTEAFF.

This clonotype was seen repeatedly, ten times or more. The chain uses TRBV2 and TRBJ2-5, with 9 bases fitting TRBD2. V dropped 5 bases and J dropped 7; count of bases not matched to a gene: 17. Germline V gene sequence: CDR1 SNHLY, CDR2 FYNNEI. This CDR3 has 17 residues. The CDR3 nucleotides read TGTGCCAGCAGTCCATATAGCAGGCGGGAGGGTTCCAGGACCCAGTACTTC. This encodes CASSPYSRREGSRTQYF.

This clonotype was found many times. A much larger clone sits a single nucleotide away, making a read error possible. The rearrangement uses TRBV5-6 and TRBJ1-1; tentatively, D is TRBD1 (6 bases). This CDR3 contains 13 residues. Trimming stripped 1 base from V and 4 bases from J, with 8 bases between. Germline V gene sequence: CDR1 SGHDT, CDR2 YYEEEE. This CDR3 is CASSLNRATEAFF. The CDR3 nucleotides are TGTGCCAGCAGCTTGAACAGGGCCACTGAAGCTTTCTTT.

Many counts were recorded for this clonotype. The chain carries TRBV11-3 and TRBJ2-7, with 12 bases matching TRBD2. Germline V lookup: CDR1 SGHNT, CDR2 YENEEA. V shed 4 bases, J shed 1 base, and the junction held 8 bases outside the gene matches. The CDR3 consists of 17 residues. This chain's CDR3 is CASSSMLAGGRSYEQYF. The DNA of the CDR3 is TGTGCCAGCAGCTCCATGCTAGCGGGGGGGAGGTCCTACGAGCAGTACTTC.

There are many counts of this clonotype. The chain carries TRBV2 and TRBJ2-6; D is unresolved. The CDR3 spans 14 residues. The V and J ends lost 8 bases and 0 bases respectively, with 8 bases between them. CDR1 is SNHLY and CDR2 is FYNNEI in the germline V gene. The CDR3 nucleotides read TGTGCCAGCGCCCAGGACTCTGGGGCCAACGTCCTGACTTTC. Residues: CASAQDSGANVLTF.

This clonotype was picked up many times. The chain uses TRBV7-2 and TRBJ1-2; TRBD1 matches at 9 bases. Germline lookup yields CDR1 SGHTA and CDR2 FQGNSA. J gave up 4 bases and V 5 bases, and 8 bases lay outside the gene matches. The CDR3 spans 15 residues. CDR3 sequence: CASSLSGQGTYGYTF. The CDR3 DNA follows: TGTGCCAGCAGCCTATCGGGACAGGGTACCTATGGCTACACCTTC.